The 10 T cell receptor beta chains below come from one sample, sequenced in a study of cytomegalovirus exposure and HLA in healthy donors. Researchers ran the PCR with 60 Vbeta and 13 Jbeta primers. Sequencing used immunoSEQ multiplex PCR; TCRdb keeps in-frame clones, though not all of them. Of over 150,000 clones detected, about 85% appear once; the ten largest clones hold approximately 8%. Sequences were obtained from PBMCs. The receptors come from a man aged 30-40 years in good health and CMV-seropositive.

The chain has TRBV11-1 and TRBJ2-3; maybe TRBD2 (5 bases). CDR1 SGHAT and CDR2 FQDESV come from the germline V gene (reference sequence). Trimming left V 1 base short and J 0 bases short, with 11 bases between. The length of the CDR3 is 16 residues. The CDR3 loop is CASSLVGSLSTDTQYF. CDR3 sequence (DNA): TGTGCCAGCAGCTTAGTAGGGAGTCTTAGCACAGATACGCAGTATTTT.

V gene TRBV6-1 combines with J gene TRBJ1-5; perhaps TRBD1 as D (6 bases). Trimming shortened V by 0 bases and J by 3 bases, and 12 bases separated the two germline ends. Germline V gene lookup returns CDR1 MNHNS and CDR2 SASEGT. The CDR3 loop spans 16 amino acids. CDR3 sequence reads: CASSEAGGSFNQPQHF. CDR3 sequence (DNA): TGTGCCAGCAGTGAAGCTGGGGGCAGCTTCAATCAGCCCCAGCATTTT.

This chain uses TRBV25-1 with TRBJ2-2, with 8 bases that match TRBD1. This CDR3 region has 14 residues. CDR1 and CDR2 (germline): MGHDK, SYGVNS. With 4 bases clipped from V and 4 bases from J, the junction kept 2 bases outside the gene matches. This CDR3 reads CASSGQGTTGELFF. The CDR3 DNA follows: TGTGCCAGCAGTGGACAGGGGACCACCGGGGAGCTGTTTTTT.

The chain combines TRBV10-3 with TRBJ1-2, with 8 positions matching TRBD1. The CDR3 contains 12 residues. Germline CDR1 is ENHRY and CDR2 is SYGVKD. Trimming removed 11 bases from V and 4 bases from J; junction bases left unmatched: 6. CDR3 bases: TGTGCCTCGGGACAGGCCATCTATGGCTACACCTTC. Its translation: CASGQAIYGYTF.

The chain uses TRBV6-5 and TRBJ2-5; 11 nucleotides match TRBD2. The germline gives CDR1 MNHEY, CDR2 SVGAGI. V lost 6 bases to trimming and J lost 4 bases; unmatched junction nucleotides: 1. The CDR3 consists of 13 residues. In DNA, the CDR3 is TGTGCCAGCAGAACTAGCGGGGGAGAGACCCAGTACTTC. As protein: CASRTSGGETQYF.

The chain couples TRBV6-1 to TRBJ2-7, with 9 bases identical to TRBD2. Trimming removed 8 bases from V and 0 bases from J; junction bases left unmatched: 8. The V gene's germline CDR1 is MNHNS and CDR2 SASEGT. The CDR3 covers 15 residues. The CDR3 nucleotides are TGTGCCAGCGTACTAGCGGGTGGGGGCTCCTACGAGCAGTACTTC. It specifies CASVLAGGGSYEQYF.

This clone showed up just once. The CDR3 nucleotides read TGTGCCAGCAGCGTTGACTCGATCTCGAACACCGGGGAGCTGTTTTTT. Translating gives CASSVDSISNTGELFF. The gene calls are TRBV2 and TRBJ2-2; D uncertain. Per the germline V gene, CDR1 is SNHLY and CDR2 is FYNNEI. This CDR3 has 16 residues. V lost 6 bases to trimming and J lost 0 bases, with 14 bases between them. The whole variable domain, filled in from reference TRBV2 and TRBJ2-2, reads EPEVTQTPSHQVTQMGQEVILRCVPISNHLYFYWYRQILGQKVEFLVSFYNNEISEKSEIFDDQFSVERPDGSNFTLKIRSTKLEDSAMYFCASSVDSISNTGELFFGEGSRLTVL.

The CDR3 sequence is CASSTGNTEAFF. CDR3 in DNA: TGTGCCAGCAGTACAGGGAACACTGAAGCTTTCTTT. The chain has TRBV28 and TRBJ1-1; tentatively, D is TRBD1 (5 bases). CDR1 is MDHEN and CDR2 is SYDVKM in the germline V gene. The CDR3 has 12 amino acids. V was pared by 5 bases and J by 1 base, with 5 bases between.

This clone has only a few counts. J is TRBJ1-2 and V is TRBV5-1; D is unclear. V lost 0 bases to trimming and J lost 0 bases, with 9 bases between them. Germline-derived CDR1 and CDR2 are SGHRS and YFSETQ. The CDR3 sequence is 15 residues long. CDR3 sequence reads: CASSLGGRTNYGYTF. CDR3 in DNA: TGCGCCAGCAGCTTGGGTGGCCGTACTAACTATGGCTACACCTTC.

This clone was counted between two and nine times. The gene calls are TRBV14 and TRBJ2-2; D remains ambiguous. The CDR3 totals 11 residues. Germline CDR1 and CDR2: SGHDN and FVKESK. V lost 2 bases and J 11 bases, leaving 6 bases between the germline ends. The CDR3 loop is CASSQSLELFF. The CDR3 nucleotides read TGTGCCAGCAGCCAATCCCTAGAGCTGTTTTTT.